A single sample is the source of the 4 T cell receptor beta chains below, sequenced in a study of shared clonotypes between healthy human individuals. Sequencing was performed with immunoSEQ multiplex PCR; in TCRdb, only in-frame clones are kept and a portion is missing. The table records 550,000 to 800,000 clones, approximately 74% of them present only once. The specimen was memory CD4+ T cells sorted from blood. Subset here: CD45RA-negative fraction. The source is a woman in her 30s in good health.

The rearrangement joins TRBV15 to TRBJ2-5; the D is unclear. The ends were cut back, 5 bases at V and 4 bases at J, with 17 bases in the middle. CDR3 length: 15 residues. Germline values: CDR1 LNHNV, CDR2 YYDKDF (reference sequence). The CDR3, as DNA: TGTGCCACCAGCCCTTTGGCTAGTTTTGGAGAGACCCAGTACTTC. Its translation: CATSPLASFGETQYF.

The CDR3 region is CASSPRDSEGNTIYF. CDR3 DNA sequence: TGTGCCAGCAGCCCCCGGGACAGCGAAGGAAACACCATATATTTT. V usage is TRBV9 and J usage is TRBJ1-3, with 7 bases identical to TRBD1. This CDR3 has 15 residues. J gave up 4 bases and V 4 bases, and 8 bases lay outside the gene matches. Per germline, CDR1 SGDLS and CDR2 YYNGEE.

The chain joins TRBV7-9 to TRBJ2-7, with 7 bases fitting TRBD1. V was clipped by 3 bases and J by 6 bases; unmatched bases: 2. CDR3 length: 12 amino acids. Per germline, CDR1 SEHNR and CDR2 FQNEAQ (reference sequence). CDR3 loop: CASSFDRAEQYF. The CDR3 nucleotides read TGTGCCAGCAGCTTTGACAGGGCCGAGCAGTACTTC. The full variable domain, with the rest looked up from reference TRBV7-9 and TRBJ2-7, is DTGVSQNPRHKITKRGQNVTFRCDPISEHNRLYWYRQTLGQGPEFLTYFQNEAQLEKSRLLSDRFSAERPKGSFSTLEIQRTEQGDSAMYLCASSFDRAEQYFGPGTRLTVT.

The rearrangement uses TRBV7-3 and TRBJ1-2, with D tentatively TRBD1 (5 bases). Germline lookup yields CDR1 SGHTA and CDR2 FQGTGA. The V gene lost 5 bases and the J gene lost 0 bases, with 13 bases spanning the gap. CDR3 size: 15 residues. The CDR3 protein is CASSPRGGSNYGYTF. As DNA, the CDR3 is TGTGCCAGCAGCCCAAGGGGCGGATCTAACTATGGCTACACCTTC.